This TCR beta chain originates from a study of T cell clones after liver transplantation. Study-level information: TCRbeta sequencing after a pre-transplant mixed lymphocyte reaction identified graft-donor-reactive clones, later tracked in post-transplant blood. Subjects received no induction therapy and standard immunosuppression until randomization at 12-24 months post-transplant.

As for this clone: Its cognate antigen is unknown.

Some clones are missing from TCRdb's copy, which holds only in-frame ones; the method was immunoSEQ multiplex PCR. Of tens of thousands of clones listed, almost 95% are singletons. Overall study findings and caveats: Migration into the graft, not deletion, may explain lost graft donor-reactive T cells. In most of the 8 subjects, circulating graft-donor-reactive CD4 TCRbeta sequences fell significantly after transplant.

From germline, CDR1 is SGHAT and CDR2 FQNNGV. V lost 5 bases and J lost 2, with 10 bases in between. The CDR3 runs to 14 residues. The source material was CD4+ T cells from blood, sampled roughly 26 months after liver transplant. The gene calls are TRBV11-2 and TRBJ1-3; D remains unclear. The clonotype was recovered from a human patient who received a liver transplant. Some T cells could come from the graft donor. CDR3 DNA sequence: TGTGCCAGCAGCCAGGTGTCCCCTGGAAACACCATATATTTT. Residues: CASSQVSPGNTIYF.